A single sample gave rise to the 30 T cell receptor beta chains below, sequenced in a study of CD4 and CD8 cells across lung adenocarcinoma regions. Each CDR3 protein gets one entry after TCRdb re-called the PCR reads with MiXCR. Of roughly 8,000 distinct CDR3 sequences listed, 45% were seen once; the top ten hold about 95%. The sequencing input was CD8+ T cells from the center of a lung tumor. These receptors were taken from a male donor with lung adenocarcinoma. The CD4 and CD8 labels of this study may be unreliable.

The chain links TRBV6-1 to TRBJ2-7; 7 bases are a match to TRBD1. Germline V gene data show CDR1 as MNHNS and CDR2 as SASEGT. J was trimmed by 0 bases and V by 9 bases; bases with no gene match: 5. The CDR3 consists of 13 residues. The chain's CDR3 is CASRQGFSYEQYF. In nucleotides, the CDR3 is TGTGCCAGTAGACAGGGATTCTCCTACGAGCAGTACTTC.

This clonotype was observed a few times. V is TRBV7-9 and J is TRBJ2-1; 8 bases fit TRBD2. Trimming cost V 5 bases and J 3 bases; bases outside gene matches: 6. Germline V gene lookup returns CDR1 SEHNR and CDR2 FQNEAQ (reference sequence). The CDR3 is 15 residues long. CDR3 in DNA: TGTGCCAGCAGCCCCAGCGGGAGCGGCTACAATGAGCAGTTCTTC. Translating gives CASSPSGSGYNEQFF.

As regards this clonotype: This sequence may be a read error, since a much larger clone differs from it by one base. This chain joins TRBV4-2 and TRBJ2-1; tentatively, D is TRBD2 (6 bases). CDR3 length: 16 residues. Germline values: CDR1 LGHNA, CDR2 YNFKEQ. The CDR3 here is CAGSPGGVAELNEQFF. For the CDR3, the DNA is TGTGCCGGCAGCCCCGGCGGGGTAGCGGAACTTAATGAGCAGTTCTTC.

This clonotype turned up a few times. The genes are TRBV27 and TRBJ2-2, with D unclear. The germline V gene has CDR1 MNHEY and CDR2 SMNVEV (reference sequence). CDR3 length equals 16 residues. Trimming shortened V by 3 bases and J by 2 bases, and 13 bases separated the two germline ends. The CDR3 nucleotides are TGTGCCAGCAGTTTCCGCGAACACTTCAACACCGGGGAGCTGTTTTTT. This encodes CASSFREHFNTGELFF.

This clonotype was observed at least ten times. At one boundary the junction diverges from the germline segment, which might be a read error. J is TRBJ2-5 and V is TRBV7-7; D not resolved. The germline V gene encodes CDR1 SSHAT and CDR2 FNYEAQ (reference sequence). The CDR3 runs 14 residues. The CDR3 sequence is CASSPVSTRETQYF. The DNA of the CDR3 is TGTGCTAGCAGCCCCGTTTCGACGCGAGAGACCCAGTACTTC. The variable domain in full, with the rest retrieved from reference TRBV7-7 and TRBJ2-5, is GAGVSQSPRYKVTKRGQDVTLRCDPISSHATLYWYQQALGQGPEFLTYFNYEAQPDKSGLPSDRFSAERPEGSISTLTIQRTEQRDSAMYRCASSPVSTRETQYFGPGTRLLVL.

This clonotype was recorded a few times. The chain combines TRBV6-5 with TRBJ2-2; D remains unclear. V was shortened by 2 bases and J by 7 bases, with 2 bases between the two germline ends. Per germline, CDR1 MNHEY and CDR2 SVGAGI. There are 11 residues in the CDR3. The CDR3 loop reads CASSYVGELFF. DNA for the CDR3: TGTGCCAGCAGTTACGTCGGGGAGCTGTTTTTT.

Many counts were recorded for this clonotype. V and J are TRBV6-5 and TRBJ2-2; TRBD2 matches at 9 bases. The CDR3 contains 16 residues. Germline CDR1 and CDR2: MNHEY and SVGAGI. The J segment lost 4 bases and the V segment lost 3 bases, leaving 6 bases of the junction unmatched. The CDR3 is CASSYGGGGPTGELFF. As DNA, the CDR3 is TGTGCCAGCAGTTATGGCGGGGGGGGACCCACCGGGGAGCTGTTTTTT.

This clonotype was observed many times. The rearrangement links TRBV6-6 to TRBJ2-1, with D unresolved. The CDR3 loop spans 12 amino acids. Trimming shortened V by 5 bases and J by 9 bases, and 11 bases separated the two germline ends. CDR1 and CDR2 (germline): MNHNY, SVGAGI (reference sequence). CDR3 bases: TGTGCCAGCAGTAGTACCCTGGGTGAGCAGTTCTTC. Its translation: CASSSTLGEQFF.

This chain links TRBV24-1 with TRBJ2-1; D remains unclear. V lost 5 bases and J 6 bases, leaving 16 bases between the germline ends. The CDR3 spans 15 residues. Per germline, CDR1 KGHDR and CDR2 SFDVKD. CDR3 sequence reads: CATSGWARGTNEQFF. The CDR3 DNA reads as TGTGCCACCAGTGGGTGGGCTAGAGGTACCAATGAGCAGTTCTTC.

The chain recombines TRBV10-1 with TRBJ2-2; either TRBD1 or TRBD2 may supply D (5 bases each). CDR1 and CDR2 (germline): WNHNN, SYGVQD (reference sequence). The ends were cut back, 3 bases at V and 5 bases at J, with 16 bases in the middle. The CDR3 runs 16 residues. CDR3 sequence (DNA): TGCGCCAGCAGTGACCCCGTTGGGGGAAGGACCGGGGAGCTGTTTTTT. This sequence encodes CASSDPVGGRTGELFF.

The V call is TRBV7-2, the J call TRBJ2-1; 11 bases match TRBD2. Looked up from germline, CDR1 is SGHTA and CDR2 is FQGNSA. V dropped 1 base and J dropped 6; count of bases not matched to a gene: 5. The CDR3 is 16 residues long. CDR3: CASSLVPLAGVNEQFF. Written as DNA, the CDR3 is TGTGCCAGCAGCTTAGTTCCACTAGCGGGAGTCAATGAGCAGTTCTTC.

This clonotype has ten or more counts. The J gene is TRBJ2-7, the V gene TRBV6-1, with D possibly called TRBD1 or TRBD2 (6 bases each). The CDR3 length is 13 residues. Germline V CDR1 and CDR2: MNHNS, SASEGT. V gave up 7 bases and J gave up 0 bases, with 10 bases separating them. In DNA form, the CDR3 reads TGTGCCAGCAAGGGGGGAGCCTCCTACGAGCAGTACTTC. It specifies CASKGGASYEQYF.

In its sample, this clonotype was seen a few times. CDR3 residues: CASNYRGWTQYF. For the CDR3, the DNA is TGTGCCAGCAACTACAGGGGGTGGACCCAGTACTTC. The chain has TRBV27 and TRBJ2-5; 8 bases fit TRBD1. Unmatched junction bases numbered 5, after V lost 7 bases and J lost 7 bases. This CDR3 contains 12 residues. Germline CDR1 is MNHEY and CDR2 is SMNVEV (reference sequence).

CDR3 region: CASSLLGETQYF. The CDR3, as DNA: TGTGCCAGCAGCTTGCTAGGCGAGACCCAGTACTTC. The chain has TRBV7-2 and TRBJ2-5, with D unclear. Germline V gives CDR1 SGHTA, CDR2 FQGNSA. This CDR3 spans 12 amino acids. With 3 bases removed from V and 5 bases from J, the gap between germline ends came to 7 bases.

In its sample, this clonotype was seen many times. The chain links TRBV7-9 to TRBJ2-3, with D unclear. V gave up 5 bases and J gave up 6 bases, with 9 bases separating them. The CDR3 spans 12 residues. Germline loops: CDR1 SEHNR, CDR2 FQNEAQ (reference sequence). The CDR3 spells CASSHGRDTQYF. The CDR3 DNA is TGTGCCAGCAGCCATGGCAGGGATACGCAGTATTTT.

This clonotype has a single count. The chain is built from TRBV7-2 and TRBJ2-2, with D tentatively TRBD1 or TRBD2 (6 bases each). The CDR3 is 14 amino acids. The germline V and J ends were trimmed by 5 bases and 16 bases, with 23 bases remaining between them. CDR1 is SGHTA, CDR2 FQGNSA, per germline. CDR3 amino acids: CASSTRGGTGTQFF. In DNA form, the CDR3 reads TGTGCCAGCAGCACCAGGGGAGGAACCGGGACGCAGTTTTTT.

This clonotype was recorded at least ten times. The rearrangement joins TRBV7-2 to TRBJ2-3; 8 bases map to TRBD2. The CDR3 runs to 18 residues. With 3 bases clipped from V and 7 bases from J, the junction kept 18 bases outside the gene matches. Germline lookup yields CDR1 SGHTA and CDR2 FQGNSA. In nucleotides, the CDR3 is TGTGCCAGCAGCTTGGGCGAGGGGAGCGGGAGTACTAGGAATACGCAGTATTTT. Protein sequence: CASSLGEGSGSTRNTQYF.

This clonotype was recorded many times. The J gene is TRBJ1-1, the V gene TRBV7-2, with D unclear. The germline V gene encodes CDR1 SGHTA and CDR2 FQGNSA. The V end lost 3 bases, the J end lost 7 bases, and 9 bases lay between the germline ends. The CDR3 contains 12 residues. The CDR3 DNA reads as TGTGCCAGCAGCTTGGTACCGATTGAAGCTTTCTTT. Amino acid sequence: CASSLVPIEAFF.

This chain uses TRBV27 with TRBJ2-1, with a tentative D call TRBD1 (7 bases). Trimming removed 5 bases from V and 2 bases from J, with 16 bases in between. This CDR3 has 16 residues. Looked up from germline, CDR1 is MNHEY and CDR2 is SMNVEV (reference sequence). The CDR3 region has the DNA TGTGCCAGCAGTCCTCGGCAGGGGGGCGCCTACAATGAGCAGTTCTTC. This gives the protein CASSPRQGGAYNEQFF.

At least ten counts were recorded for this clonotype. The rearrangement links TRBV10-1 to TRBJ1-2; tentatively, D is TRBD1 (5 bases). The CDR3 length is 15 residues. The germline V gene encodes CDR1 WNHNN and CDR2 SYGVQD (reference sequence). Trimming stripped 7 bases from V and 3 bases from J, with 18 bases between. The CDR3 DNA sequence: TGCGCCAGCACCACTAGGATGGACATCTACTATGGCTACACCTTC. Protein product: CASTTRMDIYYGYTF.

This sequence joins TRBV24-1 and TRBJ1-1; no reliable D call. CDR1 KGHDR and CDR2 SFDVKD come from the germline V gene. The CDR3 spans 12 residues. Trimming shortened V by 9 bases and J by 4 bases, and 11 bases separated the two germline ends. DNA of the CDR3: TGTGCCACCCGTGGGTGGAGCACTGAAGCTTTCTTT. Encoded protein: CATRGWSTEAFF.

The V gene is TRBV6-1, the J gene TRBJ2-2; D not resolved. This CDR3 spans 11 amino acids. Trimming took off 8 bases at V and 4 bases at J, with 5 bases between the two ends. CDR1 is MNHNS and CDR2 is SASEGT in the germline V gene. CDR3 DNA sequence: TGTGCCAGCTGGTCCACCGGGGAGCTGTTTTTT. Translating it yields CASWSTGELFF.

This clonotype appeared a few times. The V call is TRBV5-6, the J call TRBJ1-1, with TRBD1 as a possible D gene (6 bases). Germline V CDR1 and CDR2: SGHDT, YYEEEE. This CDR3 contains 15 residues. V was shortened by 4 bases and J by 1 base, with 14 bases between the two germline ends. The CDR3 DNA follows: TGTGCCAGCAGCCCACCCTTGACAGGGAACACTGAAGCTTTCTTT. This sequence encodes CASSPPLTGNTEAFF.

Only a few counts were recorded for this clonotype. The gene calls are TRBV3-1 and TRBJ1-2; TRBD1 is a possible D gene (5 bases). CDR3 length: 12 amino acids. From germline, CDR1 is LGHDT and CDR2 YNNKEL (reference sequence). V shed 2 bases and J shed 4 bases, with 5 bases lying between them. The CDR3 protein is CASSQQGYGYTF. DNA for the CDR3: TGTGCCAGCAGCCAACAGGGCTATGGCTACACCTTC.

V usage is TRBV6-1 and J usage is TRBJ2-3; unclear D gene. V lost 8 bases and J lost 1, with 10 bases in between. Germline CDR1 and CDR2: MNHNS and SASEGT. CDR3 length equals 13 residues. In DNA form, the CDR3 reads TGTGCCAGCGGTCTAATAGGCACAGATACGCAGTATTTT. Encoded protein: CASGLIGTDTQYF.

This clonotype was recorded at least ten times. The rearrangement joins TRBV6-1 to TRBJ1-5; TRBD1 matches 7 bases. The CDR3 loop spans 15 amino acids. Germline CDR1 MNHNS, CDR2 SASEGT. Trimming removed 6 bases from V and 0 bases from J; junction bases left unmatched: 5. The CDR3 DNA is TGTGCCAGCAGAGCCCCAGGGGGTAGCAATCAGCCCCAGCATTTT. As protein: CASRAPGGSNQPQHF.

Many counts were recorded for this clonotype. This sequence joins TRBV6-1 and TRBJ2-4; 11 bases are shared with TRBD2. The V gene's germline CDR1 is MNHNS and CDR2 SASEGT. V gave up 6 bases and J gave up 7 bases; unmatched junction bases: 5. CDR3 length: 14 residues. For the CDR3, the DNA is TGTGCCAGCAGCGTAGCGGGGGGGAATAACATTCAGTACTTC. Protein: CASSVAGGNNIQYF.

This clonotype was counted only a few times. The gene calls are TRBV10-3 and TRBJ2-5; maybe TRBD2 (6 bases). Gene TRBJ2-7 matches the end of the DNA better, so the J call may be wrong. This CDR3 spans 13 amino acids. The V gene's germline CDR1 is ENHRY and CDR2 SYGVKD. The CDR3 DNA reads TGTGCCGCGCTGGGCTCGGGGGCCTACGAGCAGTACTTC. Translating it yields CAALGSGAYEQYF.

Comments on this clonotype: The junction departs from the called germline gene at one end, perhaps through a read error. The chain has TRBV6-4 and TRBJ2-2; D is uncertain. The CDR3 covers 13 residues. Germline V gene data show CDR1 as MRHNA and CDR2 as SNTAGT. The CDR3 protein is CASRDSNTGELFF. The CDR3, as DNA: TGTGCCAGCAGAGACTCGAACACCGGGGAGCTGTTTTTT.

This clonotype has only a few counts. Here the CDR3 DNA reads TGTGCCAGCAGAGTACATGGATACAATGAGCAGTTCTTC. Translating it yields CASRVHGYNEQFF. The rearrangement links TRBV6-1 to TRBJ2-1; D is unresolved. Deletions cut 6 bases from V and 4 bases from J, with 10 bases between. The CDR3 spans 13 residues. The germline CDR1 and CDR2 sequences are MNHNS and SASEGT.